This T cell receptor (beta chain) was found in a study of T cell repertoires in cytomegalovirus infection (dated by TCRdb to about 2019). Concerning the study at large: The HLA type of each donor mattered for the analysis, because public TCR beta signatures pointed to carriage of CMV infection along with the matching HLA type. Overall results and qualifications from the work: The ex vivo response was dominated by HLA-C-restricted CMV-specific TCR beta clonotypes, which also provided the single most frequent clonotype in two of eight donors. Cumulative frequency of public TCR beta family members discriminated carriers of CMV infection plus the relevant HLA type in this cohort and an independent approximately 400-donor cohort.

The germline V gene specifies SNHLY as CDR1 and FYNNEI as CDR2. From the cysteine through the phenylalanine, the CDR3 covers 14 amino acids. The only DNA kept is the CDR3, 42 bases in frame from the first base. V is reduced by 8 bases and J by 6 bases, leaving a spacing of 18 bases between them. Note on this clonotype: Its cognate antigen has yet to be identified. No base qualities exist here, and no much larger clone lies one base off it.

The data were produced on an Illumina HiSeq 1500. TCRdb handled the public reads itself, with Q25 trimming in fastp and clone calling in MiXCR, and kept productive beta chains. Each CDR3 protein appears once, grouped with its most common genes and DNA. The sample includes 290,000 or so distinct CDR3 sequences, with about 23% observed a single time. Of the sample, about 14% falls within the top ten clones. The chain was built from TRBV2 and TRBJ2-3; the D gene assignment is perhaps TRBD1 or TRBD2, with each matching 6 bases. The clonotype comes from a human donor in good health (CMV status not recorded). Some clones in this sample may be carry-over from other donors' samples. The sequencing input was PBMCs. The CDR3 protein is CASLATTGADTQYF. The bases are TGTGCCAGCCTAGCGACCACGGGGGCGGATACGCAGTATTTT.